Shown below are 15 T cell receptor beta chains from a single sample sequenced in a study of blood T cells in healthy people across ages (dated by TCRdb to between 2014 and 2017). The protocol used for the library was 5' RACE. This sample was sequenced with an Illumina HiSeq 2500. A second roughly 7 to 11 cycle PCR used a sample-barcoded 5' primer and a J-beta primer mix. In-frame beta chains were kept once TCRdb had trimmed the public reads at Q25 with fastp and called clones with MiXCR. Every distinct CDR3 protein forms one entry, paired with its most common genes and DNA. The sample records around 1,700,000 distinct CDR3 sequences, about 30% of which are singletons. In total, the top ten clones hold approximately 7.7% of the sample. The sequenced material came from blood. Source of these receptors: a woman in her 30s in good health.

V and J are TRBV7-2 and TRBJ1-2; TRBD1 is a possible D gene (5 bases). V lost 1 base to trimming and J lost 4 bases, with 16 bases between them. Germline V CDR1 and CDR2: SGHTA, FQGNSA. This CDR3 has 16 residues. This CDR3 is CASSLVFVGPGYGYTF. Written as DNA, the CDR3 is TGTGCCAGCAGCTTAGTCTTCGTGGGGCCGGGCTATGGCTACACCTTC.

The gene calls are TRBV10-2 and TRBJ2-3; D might be TRBD2 (6 bases). V was shortened by 4 bases and J by 4 bases, with 18 bases between the two germline ends. This CDR3 has 16 amino acids. The germline gives CDR1 WSHSY, CDR2 SAAADI. Written as DNA, the CDR3 is TGCGCCAGCAGTGCATTTCGACTAGAGATGGCAGATACGCAGTATTTT. Its protein is CASSAFRLEMADTQYF.

This CDR3 is CASSPGTWGEQYF. The CDR3 DNA reads TGTGCCAGCAGCCCGGGGACTTGGGGCGAGCAGTACTTC. The chain carries TRBV7-9 and TRBJ2-7; D perhaps matches TRBD2 (6 bases). This CDR3 is built from 13 residues. Trimming stripped 5 bases from V and 6 bases from J, with 14 bases between. Germline CDR1 and CDR2: SEHNR and FQNEAQ (reference sequence).

In its sample, this clonotype was seen a few times. The chain combines TRBV15 with TRBJ1-2; 10 positions match TRBD1. V shed 5 bases, J shed 1 base, and the junction held 4 bases outside the gene matches. The CDR3 has 15 amino acids. Germline V gene lookup returns CDR1 LNHNV and CDR2 YYDKDF (reference sequence). For the CDR3, the DNA is TGTGCCACCAGCGCTCGGACAGGGGGTAACTATGGCTACACCTTC. This sequence encodes CATSARTGGNYGYTF.

This clonotype was counted only a few times. The chain has TRBV18 and TRBJ1-5; 8 bases map to TRBD1. The length of the CDR3 is 15 residues. The trim removed 4 bases at V and 7 bases at J, leaving 9 bases unmatched. Germline V gene sequence: CDR1 KGHSH, CDR2 LQKENI. CDR3 nucleotide sequence: TGTGCCAGCTCACGAACGGGACAGGTCACCCAGCCCCAGCATTTT. Protein sequence: CASSRTGQVTQPQHF.

This clonotype was seen repeatedly, ten times or more. The chain combines TRBV5-1 with TRBJ2-4, with 9 bases fitting TRBD1. The CDR3 is made up of 15 amino acids. V shed 1 base and J 8 bases; nucleotides not matched to a gene: 7. Germline-derived CDR1 and CDR2 are SGHRS and YFSETQ. The CDR3 DNA sequence: TGCGCCAGCAGCTTGAGCACAGGGGGCCGGTACATTCAGTACTTC. It codes for CASSLSTGGRYIQYF.

This chain joins TRBV6-1 and TRBJ2-1; 8 bases map to TRBD2. Germline V gives CDR1 MNHNS, CDR2 SASEGT. This CDR3 region has 15 residues. J gave up 8 bases and V 5 bases, and 11 bases lay outside the gene matches. DNA of the CDR3: TGTGCCAGCAGTTCCCGATCGGGGGGGCCCCATGAGCAGTTCTTC. Residues: CASSSRSGGPHEQFF.

V is TRBV27 and J is TRBJ2-6; D uncertain. CDR1 is MNHEY and CDR2 is SMNVEV in the germline V gene (reference sequence). V lost 2 bases and J lost 10, with 9 bases in between. The CDR3 covers 13 residues. The DNA for the CDR3 is TGTGCCAGCAGTTTAGCCCCCCCGAACGTCCTGACTTTC. This translates into CASSLAPPNVLTF.

The chain carries TRBV5-5 and TRBJ2-2; 8 bases are shared with TRBD1. The CDR3 sequence is 15 residues long. Germline V gene data show CDR1 as SGHKS and CDR2 as YYEKEE (reference sequence). V dropped 1 base and J dropped 7; count of bases not matched to a gene: 6. The CDR3 DNA reads as TGTGCCAGCAGCTTGACGCGACAGGGGTACGGGGAGCTGTTTTTT. This gives the protein CASSLTRQGYGELFF.

The rearrangement links TRBV27 to TRBJ1-2; 9 bases map to TRBD1. This CDR3 has 14 amino acids. The V gene end was trimmed by 6 bases and the J gene end by 0 bases; junction bases not matched to a gene: 2. CDR1 and CDR2 from the germline V gene are MNHEY and SMNVEV (reference sequence). Written as DNA, the CDR3 is TGTGCCAGCAGACGACAGGGGGCTAACTATGGCTACACCTTC. It codes for CASRRQGANYGYTF.

The gene calls are TRBV10-3 and TRBJ2-1; 7 positions match TRBD2. The CDR3 runs to 14 residues. Germline CDR1 ENHRY, CDR2 SYGVKD. V was pared by 10 bases and J by 7 bases, with 13 bases of the junction left unmatched. For the CDR3, the DNA is TGTGCCACCAAATTTACTAGCGTGGGGAATGAGCAGTTCTTC. Its protein product is CATKFTSVGNEQFF.

This clonotype was counted only a few times. The rearrangement uses TRBV29-1 and TRBJ1-4; D remains ambiguous. CDR1 is SQVTM and CDR2 is ANQGSEA in the germline V gene. The CDR3 is made up of 12 amino acids. Trimming left V 5 bases short and J 4 bases short, with 8 bases between. The CDR3 loop reads CSVRKDNEKLFF. The CDR3 DNA reads TGCAGCGTTAGGAAGGATAATGAAAAACTGTTTTTT.

For this clonotype: Since a much larger clone is just one base distant, this may be a read error. The chain has TRBV7-9 and TRBJ1-2; possible D gene TRBD1, 5 bases. CDR3 length: 14 residues. The V and J ends lost 5 bases and 8 bases respectively, with 18 bases between them. Germline assignment: CDR1 SEHNR and CDR2 FQNEAQ (reference sequence). CDR3: CASSEGGAGRGYTF. DNA of the CDR3: TGTGCCAGCAGCGAAGGCGGGGCCGGCCGGGGCTACACCTTC.

The chain joins TRBV4-3 to TRBJ2-1; 9 bases line up with TRBD1. Unmatched junction bases numbered 11, after V lost 1 base and J lost 7 bases. In germline, CDR1 is LGHNA, CDR2 YSLEER. The CDR3 is 17 amino acids. CDR3 sequence reads: CASSQGFPAGTGNEQFF. The CDR3 nucleotides read TGCGCCAGCAGCCAAGGTTTTCCGGCGGGGACAGGGAATGAGCAGTTCTTC.

This clonotype was seen more than once but under ten times. The chain links TRBV5-1 to TRBJ2-2; D possibly corresponds to TRBD2 (5 bases). This CDR3 spans 16 amino acids. Trimming shortened V by 1 base and J by 0 bases, and 10 bases separated the two germline ends. Germline V CDR1 and CDR2: SGHRS, YFSETQ. Here the CDR3 reads CASSLLGGPNTGELFF. The DNA of the CDR3 is TGCGCCAGCAGCTTGTTAGGAGGACCGAACACCGGGGAGCTGTTTTTT.